This T cell receptor beta chain was profiled in a study of cytomegalovirus exposure and HLA in healthy donors. Study results and limitations: The HLA-A and HLA-B alleles of most subjects were reportedly predicted accurately from TCR beta sequences.

Comment on this clone: As yet, its antigen is unknown.

Germline V gives CDR1 SGDLS, CDR2 YYNGEE. The CDR3 extends over 16 amino acids. Trimming removed 0 bases at V and 1 base at J, with 13 bases between. PCR employed 60 Vbeta and 13 Jbeta primers. Assay used: immunoSEQ multiplex PCR; TCRdb lists only in-frame clones, some missing. The table records a few hundred thousand clones, 60% to 80% of them present only once. The TCR was taken from a young woman in good health and CMV-seronegative. The sample taken for sequencing was PBMCs. The V gene is TRBV9, the J gene TRBJ1-2, with D possibly matching TRBD1 (5 bases). CDR3 residues: CASSVGWGLDNYGYTF. CDR3 nucleotides: TGTGCCAGCAGCGTAGGGTGGGGCCTGGATAACTATGGCTACACCTTC. Filled out from reference TRBV9 and TRBJ1-2, the complete variable domain reads DSGVTQTPKHLITATGQRVTLRCSPRSGDLSVYWYQQSLDQGLQFLIQYYNGEERAKGNILERFSAQQFPDLHSELNLSSLELGDSALYFCASSVGWGLDNYGYTFGSGTRLTVV.